This T cell receptor (beta chain) is from a study of shared clonotypes between healthy human individuals. Across the study: The people who gave samples were a couple of women and a few men aged 18 to 49.

The CDR3 is made up of 15 amino acids. With 4 bases clipped from V and 3 bases from J, the junction kept 5 bases outside the gene matches. Germline CDR1 MGHRA, CDR2 YSYEKL. DNA at around 190 ng, roughly 27,000 T cell genomes, went into sorted-subset replicate PCRs. Authors' methods: From ImmunoSEQ came sequences covering only the junction and carrying no quality scores, so filtering differed. This table comes from immunoSEQ multiplex PCR, and its TCRdb copy is limited to in-frame clones, with some not included. V and J calls and clone size are those listed in that table; D and trimming were worked out from the DNA. The sample shows hundreds of thousands of clones, around nine tenths of them seen only once.

The chain couples TRBV4-1 to TRBJ2-4; TRBD2 matches at 8 bases. The sequenced sample was memory CD8+ T cells sorted from blood. Subset of the sample: CD45RO+ cells pooled with CCR7-negative TemRA cells. This clonotype was sampled from a man between 18 and 35 years old in good health. As DNA, the CDR3 is TGCGCCAGCAGCCCGGGAGGGGTTCGCAAAAACATTCAGTACTTC. Translated: CASSPGGVRKNIQYF.